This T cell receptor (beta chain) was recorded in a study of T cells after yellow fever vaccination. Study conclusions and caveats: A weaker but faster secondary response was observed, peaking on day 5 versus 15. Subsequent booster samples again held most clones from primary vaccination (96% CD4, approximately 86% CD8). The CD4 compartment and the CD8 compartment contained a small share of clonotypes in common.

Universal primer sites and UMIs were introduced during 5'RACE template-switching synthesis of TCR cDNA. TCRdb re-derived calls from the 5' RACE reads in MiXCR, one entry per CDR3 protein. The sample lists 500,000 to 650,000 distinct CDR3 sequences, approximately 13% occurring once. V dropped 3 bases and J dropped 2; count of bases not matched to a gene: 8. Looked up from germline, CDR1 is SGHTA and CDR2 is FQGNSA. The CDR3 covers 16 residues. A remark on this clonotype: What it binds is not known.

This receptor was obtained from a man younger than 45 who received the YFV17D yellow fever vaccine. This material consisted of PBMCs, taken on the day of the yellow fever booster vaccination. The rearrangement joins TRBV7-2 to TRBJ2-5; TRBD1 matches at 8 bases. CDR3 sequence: CASSLEGTGGQETQYF. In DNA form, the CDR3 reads TGTGCCAGCAGCTTGGAAGGGACAGGAGGGCAAGAGACCCAGTACTTC.